This T cell receptor beta chain emerged from a study of shared clonotypes between healthy human individuals. This CDR3 is 16 amino acids long. V shed 1 base and J 3 bases; nucleotides not matched to a gene: 3. The germline CDR1 and CDR2 sequences are SGHTA and FQGNSA. Assay: immunoSEQ multiplex PCR; the TCRdb copy retains only in-frame clones and omits some. In the table there are over a million clones, about four fifths of which are singletons. The genes are TRBV7-2 and TRBJ2-2, with TRBD1 matching 9 bases. This receptor was obtained from a man between 18 and 29 years old in good health. Some clones in this sample may be carry-over from other donors' samples. Sequenced sample: memory CD4+ T cells from PBMCs. Noted subset: CD45RA-negative fraction. The CDR3 DNA follows: TGTGCCAGCAGCTTAGGGGACAGGGTGTACACCGGGGAGCTGTTTTTT. Translation: CASSLGDRVYTGELFF.